This T cell receptor beta chain was recorded in a study of blood T cell repertoires in COVID-19 (dated by TCRdb to the early 2020s). Some background on the complete study: The collaborator samples originated in the United States, Italy and Spain and spanned the acute and convalescent phases of COVID-19. The prospective study material was composed of cDNA or gDNA derived from T cells, B-cell-depleted T cells, or PBMCs. Subjects who had been exposed to COVID-19, were actively infected with it, or had recovered from it provided the deeply sampled blood TCRbeta repertoires that made up the dataset. The repertoires were released in a freely available public database intended as a resource for research on the immune response to SARS-CoV-2. Samples came from the ongoing ImmuneRACE study (first 160 participants) plus 1,254 subjects from 6 global collaborators. The sample metadata nearly always contained a de-identified subject ID, COVID-19 status, age in years and sex. HLA class I and class II types, where available, came from metadata supplied by the sample provider rather than from assay-based typing.

The full study reports these points: Clinical and demographic metadata were provided uncurated, with the amount varying by source and participant.

Worth noting for this clone: Its antigen is still unknown. The record has no base qualities; no much larger clone is one base away.

One collaborating source in Seattle enrolled patients during active infection and followed them longitudinally through the course of disease. Collaborating institutions collected whole blood in K2EDTA tubes following their own protocols. For TCRbeta analysis, collaborators shipped samples as frozen whole blood, isolated PBMCs, or DNA extracted from either of those sample types. Relative to germline, V is missing 4 bases and J is missing 5 bases, with 12 bases of the junction outside any gene match. The CDR3 starts with the cysteine, ends with the phenylalanine, and has 16 residues. Only the CDR3 part of the read is kept: 48 bases, read in frame from the first base. Reading the germline V gene gives CDR1 SQVTM and CDR2 ANQGSEA. TCRbeta CDR3 regions were amplified from genomic DNA using the immunoSEQ Assay, a bias-controlled multiplex PCR. The study's processing was this. Nucleated cell counts per sample were estimated from amplification of reference gene primers within the assay. To quantify the absolute abundance of each unique TCRbeta CDR3 rearrangement, sequence reads were collapsed and filtered. For each sample, productive Simpson clonality was calculated by taking the square root of Simpson's diversity index across productive rearrangements. TCRdb stores this immuneACCESS table with in-frame sequences only. Part of the clones is absent; in the studies checked, under half of the shortfall reflects unresolved V genes, and no reason is known for the rest. V, J and clone size reflect that table, while D and trimming were determined from the DNA. The sample data list roughly 160,000 clones, and roughly 81% of these were observed just once. The biggest ten clones account for about 2.7% of the sample.

The sample consisted of peripheral blood. This chain is built from TRBV29-1 and TRBJ2-5; 11 nucleotides in the junction match TRBD1. This TCR was recovered from a woman aged 80 or older with COVID-19, enrolled during active disease. The CDR3 region: CSVVSRGTGGGETQYF. The DNA sequence is TGCAGCGTTGTAAGCCGTGGGACAGGGGGAGGTGAGACCCAGTACTTC.